The 27 T cell receptor beta chains listed next were all sequenced from one sample in a study of early T cells in non-severe SARS-CoV-2 infection. TCRdb re-called the 5' RACE reads with MiXCR, one entry per CDR3 protein. This sample has around 53,000 distinct CDR3 sequences; about 10% occur once, and the top ten carry 9.1%. The specimen was whole blood. The receptors here all came from an adult who was a healthcare worker with PCR-confirmed SARS-CoV-2 infection or an uninfected control (not recorded which).

This clonotype was counted at least ten times. This chain uses TRBV10-3 with TRBJ2-7, with 12 bases lining up with TRBD1. Germline V CDR1 and CDR2: ENHRY, SYGVKD. This CDR3 contains 15 residues. Unmatched junction bases numbered 5, after V lost 2 bases and J lost 6 bases. In DNA form, the CDR3 reads TGTGCCATCAGTGAGGGGGACAGGGGGCGCCCCGAGCAGTACTTC. It encodes CAISEGDRGRPEQYF.

Ten or more counts support this clonotype. The chain recombines TRBV27 with TRBJ1-6; D not certain. The CDR3 contains 14 residues. Germline V gives CDR1 MNHEY, CDR2 SMNVEV (reference sequence). V was pared by 3 bases and J by 7 bases, with 10 bases between. The CDR3 loop reads CASSFVPQNSPLHF. DNA of the CDR3: TGTGCCAGCAGTTTTGTCCCACAGAATTCACCCCTCCACTTT.

The CDR3 DNA is TGCGCACCCCGACAGGGGAATGAAAAACTGTTTTTT. Translating gives CAPRQGNEKLFF. The chain is built from TRBV20-1 and TRBJ1-4; 8 positions match TRBD1. The CDR3 is made up of 12 amino acids. Germline CDR1 reads DFQATT; CDR2 reads SNEGSKA (reference sequence).

This chain connects TRBV20-1 to TRBJ2-1, with a tentative D call TRBD2 (5 bases). V was trimmed by 1 base and J by 4 bases, leaving 23 bases between them. The CDR3 covers 18 residues. Germline CDR1 and CDR2: DFQATT and SNEGSKA (reference sequence). The CDR3 nucleotides read TGCAGTGCTAGAGGCCAAGGGTTCTCAGCGGCGACATACAATGAGCAGTTCTTC. This gives the protein CSARGQGFSAATYNEQFF.

This chain joins TRBV24-1 and TRBJ2-5; possibly TRBD1 for D (6 bases). Germline loops: CDR1 KGHDR, CDR2 SFDVKD. The ends were cut back, 2 bases at V and 0 bases at J, with 9 bases in the middle. This CDR3 is built from 15 residues. The CDR3 sequence: CATSDSDRNQETQYF. For the CDR3, the DNA is TGTGCCACCAGTGATTCAGACAGGAACCAAGAGACCCAGTACTTC.

This clonotype was recorded at least ten times. The rearrangement uses TRBV30 and TRBJ1-2; 8 bases map to TRBD1. From germline, CDR1 is GTSNPN and CDR2 SVGIG (reference sequence). This CDR3 has 13 residues. V shed 4 bases and J 4 bases; nucleotides not matched to a gene: 5. CDR3 sequence: CAWKPDRVYGYTF. The CDR3 DNA reads as TGTGCCTGGAAACCGGACAGGGTCTATGGCTACACCTTC. Together with reference TRBV30 and TRBJ1-2, the CDR3 gives the full variable domain: SQTIHQWPATLVQPVGSPLSLECTVEGTSNPNLYWYRQAAGRGLQLLFYSVGIGQISSEVPQNLSASRPQDRQFILSSKKLLLSDSGFYLCAWKPDRVYGYTFGSGTRLTVV.

This clonotype was counted many times. The V call is TRBV7-6, the J call TRBJ1-5; 12 bases are shared with TRBD1. The germline CDR1 and CDR2 sequences are SGHVS and FNYEAQ. V dropped 8 bases and J dropped 0; count of bases not matched to a gene: 5. CDR3 size: 16 residues. The CDR3 is CASSGTGGFSNQPQHF. The DNA for the CDR3 is TGTGCCAGCTCGGGGACAGGGGGCTTTAGCAATCAGCCCCAGCATTTT.

There are a few counts of this clonotype. V usage is TRBV7-9 and J usage is TRBJ1-6; 9 nucleotides line up with TRBD1. CDR3 length: 17 residues. The germline CDR1 and CDR2 sequences are SEHNR and FQNEAQ (reference sequence). J lost 0 bases, V lost 6 bases, and 6 bases had no gene match. This chain's CDR3 is CASSYGQGSSYNSPLHF. In nucleotides, the CDR3 is TGTGCCAGCAGTTACGGACAGGGGAGCTCCTATAATTCACCCCTCCACTTT.

The chain links TRBV6-2 or TRBV6-3 to TRBJ2-7, with D maybe TRBD1 (6 bases). Germline V lookup: CDR1 MNHEY, CDR2 SVGEGT. The CDR3 totals 13 residues. Between the trimmed V and J ends, which lost 5 bases and 2 bases, there was a span of 10 bases. CDR3 sequence (DNA): TGTGCCAGCAGTGGACAGCTGACCTACGAGCAGTACTTC. It yields the protein CASSGQLTYEQYF.

This clonotype was observed a few times. J is TRBJ1-2 and V is TRBV12-3 or TRBV12-4; a possible D gene is TRBD1 (5 bases). The CDR3 has 13 amino acids. Trimming removed 6 bases at V and 2 bases at J, with 10 bases between. The CDR3 sequence is CASRETANYGYTF. CDR3 nucleotides: TGTGCCAGCAGGGAGACAGCCAACTATGGCTACACCTTC.

This clonotype came up a few times. This sequence joins TRBV6-1 and TRBJ2-1; D gene uncertain. The germline gives CDR1 MNHNS, CDR2 SASEGT. The CDR3 covers 14 residues. V lost 10 bases and J 9 bases, leaving 22 bases between the germline ends. The chain's CDR3 is CATRPNVGLGEQFF. The CDR3 nucleotides are TGTGCCACCAGGCCGAATGTGGGGTTGGGTGAGCAGTTCTTC.

The CDR3 sequence: CASSPPGFREKLFF. The CDR3 DNA sequence: TGTGCCAGCAGCCCCCCCGGGTTTCGGGAAAAACTGTTTTTT. The chain couples TRBV28 to TRBJ1-4; D is uncertain. V lost 6 bases, J lost 8 bases, and 16 bases lay in between. Germline CDR1 reads MDHEN; CDR2 reads SYDVKM. The CDR3 loop spans 14 amino acids.

In this sample, this clonotype turned up many times. The rearrangement links TRBV11-2 to TRBJ2-7; the D gene is possibly TRBD2 (6 bases). The ends were cut back, 3 bases at V and 5 bases at J, with 11 bases in the middle. Germline CDR1 and CDR2: SGHAT and FQNNGV. The CDR3 runs 13 residues. The DNA for the CDR3 is TGTGCCAGCAGCTTGACTAGTCGCCACGAGCAGTACTTC. This gives the protein CASSLTSRHEQYF.

This clonotype was seen ten or more times. V usage is TRBV2 and J usage is TRBJ2-7, with a weak D call TRBD2 (6 bases). Trimming stripped 6 bases from V and 5 bases from J, with 20 bases between. CDR3 length equals 15 residues. Germline CDR1 reads SNHLY; CDR2 reads FYNNEI. Written as DNA, the CDR3 is TGTGCCAGCAGGCAACGGGACTCCGAACGCGACGAGCAGTACTTC. Amino acid sequence: CASRQRDSERDEQYF.

The V and J genes are TRBV3-1 and TRBJ1-2; D unclear. This CDR3 has 15 amino acids. The germline CDR1 and CDR2 sequences are LGHDT and YNNKEL (reference sequence). The V end lost 1 base, the J end lost 0 bases, and 9 bases lay between the germline ends. The CDR3 DNA reads as TGTGCCAGCAGCCAAGGACATCTTACTAACTATGGCTACACCTTC. Encoded protein: CASSQGHLTNYGYTF.

This clonotype was seen many times. The chain has TRBV12-3 or TRBV12-4 and TRBJ2-1; D is perhaps TRBD1 (5 bases). The length of the CDR3 is 14 residues. Trimming pared 3 bases from V and 7 bases from J, leaving 13 bases between. CDR3 protein: CASSFEGVRNEQFF. CDR3 coding DNA: TGTGCCAGCAGTTTTGAAGGGGTTCGTAATGAGCAGTTCTTC.

The V and J genes are TRBV3-1 and TRBJ1-5; D is possibly TRBD1 (5 bases). CDR1 is LGHDT and CDR2 is YNNKEL in the germline V gene (reference sequence). This CDR3 comprises 15 residues. V was clipped by 0 bases and J by 5 bases, with 11 bases between them. The CDR3 nucleotides read TGTGCCAGCAGCCAAGATCTGACAGCTTATCAGCCCCAGCATTTT. It yields the protein CASSQDLTAYQPQHF.

This clonotype appeared a few times. CDR3 sequence (DNA): TGTGCCAGCAGCTTAGCCGGGACAGCGAACACTGAAGCTTTCTTT. Translated, it gives CASSLAGTANTEAFF. This rearrangement joins TRBV7-2 to TRBJ1-1; the match to TRBD1 covers 7 bases. The ends lost 0 bases at V and 1 base at J; junction bases unmatched: 2. This CDR3 is 15 amino acids long. Germline CDR1 SGHTA, CDR2 FQGNSA.

This clonotype was recorded many times. This chain uses TRBV12-3 or TRBV12-4 with TRBJ1-2; unclear D gene. The V end lost 3 bases, the J end lost 14 bases, and 7 bases lay between the germline ends. This CDR3 is built from 9 residues. This CDR3 reads CASSFQRTF. The CDR3 coding sequence is TGTGCCAGCAGTTTTCAGAGGACCTTC.

A few counts support this clonotype. The CDR3 is CASAGRGRQETQYF. The DNA for the CDR3 is TGTGCCAGCGCGGGGAGGGGCAGGCAAGAGACCCAGTACTTC. V gene TRBV2 combines with J gene TRBJ2-5; 7 positions match TRBD2. The ends lost 8 bases at V and 2 bases at J; junction bases unmatched: 8. The germline gives CDR1 SNHLY, CDR2 FYNNEI. The CDR3 runs to 14 residues. Variable domain in full (rest from reference TRBV2 and TRBJ2-5): EPEVTQTPSHQVTQMGQEVILRCVPISNHLYFYWYRQILGQKVEFLVSFYNNEISEKSEIFDDQFSVERPDGSNFTLKIRSTKLEDSAMYFCASAGRGRQETQYFGPGTRLLVL.

This clonotype was detected a few times. The V and J genes are TRBV30 and TRBJ1-2, with 9 bases aligning to TRBD1. V dropped 4 bases and J dropped 0; count of bases not matched to a gene: 6. Germline V CDR1 and CDR2: GTSNPN, SVGIG (reference sequence). The CDR3 consists of 15 residues. The CDR3 DNA reads TGTGCCTGGACCTTCCGGGACAGGGCTAACTATGGCTACACCTTC. This translates into CAWTFRDRANYGYTF.

This clonotype has a count of ten or more. The chain recombines TRBV7-2 with TRBJ1-1, with 8 bases lining up with TRBD1. CDR1 is SGHTA, CDR2 FQGNSA, per germline. The CDR3 has 12 residues. With V trimmed by 5 bases and J by 10 bases, 6 bases remained unmatched. The CDR3 DNA sequence: TGTGCCAGCAGCCTGGGGACAGGTCGAGCTTTCTTT. Amino acids: CASSLGTGRAFF. The full variable domain, rest sourced from reference TRBV7-2 and TRBJ1-1, is GAGVSQSPSNKVTEKGKDVELRCDPISGHTALYWYRQSLGQGLEFLIYFQGNSAPDKSGLPSDRFSAERTGGSVSTLTIQRTQQEDSAVYLCASSLGTGRAFFGQGTRLTVV.

This clonotype came up many times. The J gene is TRBJ2-3, the V gene TRBV29-1; D not resolved. Germline CDR1 reads SQVTM; CDR2 reads ANQGSEA. CDR3 length: 12 amino acids. V lost 5 bases and J lost 2, with 8 bases in between. CDR3 residues: CSVRRTTDTQYF. CDR3 sequence (DNA): TGCAGCGTTCGCAGGACCACAGATACGCAGTATTTT.

This clonotype appeared many times. The V call is TRBV6-5, the J call TRBJ2-6; 8 bases align to TRBD1. Trimming took 0 bases from V and 2 from J; bases not matched to a gene: 0. Germline V gene sequence: CDR1 MNHEY, CDR2 SVGAGI. The CDR3 has 16 residues. This CDR3 reads CASSYSQGAGANVLTF. CDR3 sequence (DNA): TGTGCCAGCAGTTACTCACAGGGGGCTGGGGCCAACGTCCTGACTTTC.

The V and J genes are TRBV27 and TRBJ1-3; tentative D call: TRBD1 (5 bases). The V end lost 6 bases, the J end lost 0 bases, and 9 bases lay between the germline ends. The CDR3 runs 14 residues. Germline-derived CDR1 and CDR2 are MNHEY and SMNVEV (reference sequence). CDR3 loop: CASRRGDSGNTIYF. In DNA form, the CDR3 reads TGTGCCAGCAGGAGGGGAGACTCTGGAAACACCATATATTTT.

The chain links TRBV28 to TRBJ2-5, with D perhaps TRBD2 (5 bases). This CDR3 is 13 amino acids long. Trimming cost V 3 bases and J 1 base, with 6 bases left between them. Germline CDR1 and CDR2: MDHEN and SYDVKM. CDR3 amino acids: CASSFSAQETQYF. As DNA, the CDR3 is TGTGCCAGCAGTTTTAGCGCCCAAGAGACCCAGTACTTC.

V usage is TRBV6-1 and J usage is TRBJ1-2; D call uncertain. The CDR3 extends over 12 amino acids. The V gene lost 6 bases and the J gene lost 5 bases, with 10 bases spanning the gap. Germline V gives CDR1 MNHNS, CDR2 SASEGT. CDR3 sequence: CASSPAEYGYTF. CDR3 nucleotides: TGTGCCAGCAGCCCCGCGGAGTATGGCTACACCTTC.